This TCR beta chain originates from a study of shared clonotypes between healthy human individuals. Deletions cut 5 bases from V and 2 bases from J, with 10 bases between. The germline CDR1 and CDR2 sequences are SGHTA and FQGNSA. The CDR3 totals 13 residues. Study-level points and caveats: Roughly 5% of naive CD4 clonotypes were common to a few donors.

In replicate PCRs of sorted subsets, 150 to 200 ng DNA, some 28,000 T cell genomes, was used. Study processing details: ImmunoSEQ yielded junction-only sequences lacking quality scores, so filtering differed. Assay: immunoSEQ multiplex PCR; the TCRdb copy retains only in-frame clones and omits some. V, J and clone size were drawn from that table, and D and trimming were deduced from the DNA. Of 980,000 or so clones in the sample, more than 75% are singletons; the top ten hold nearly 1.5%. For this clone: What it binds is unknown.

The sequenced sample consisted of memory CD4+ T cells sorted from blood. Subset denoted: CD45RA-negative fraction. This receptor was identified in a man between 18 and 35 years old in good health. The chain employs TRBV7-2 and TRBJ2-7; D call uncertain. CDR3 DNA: TGTGCCAGCAGCCGGAGAGATCCCTACGAGCAGTACTTC. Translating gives CASSRRDPYEQYF.